A selection of T cell receptor beta chains follows, all from one sample in a study of T cells in Graves' hyperthyroidism and ophthalmopathy. MiXCR, run by TCRdb on the multiplex PCR reads, gives a single entry per CDR3 protein. The data hold around 300,000 distinct CDR3 sequences, with around 13% observed a single time. The material sequenced was blood. The receptors come from a woman aged 40 to 55 with Graves' ophthalmopathy. CDR3s include the opening cysteine and the closing phenylalanine or tryptophan.

v_gene: TRBV9
j_gene: TRBJ1-2
CDR3aa: CASNSGTGDYGYTF

v_gene: TRBV19
j_gene: TRBJ1-1
CDR3aa: CASSIGSRGLNTEAFF

v_gene: TRBV20-1
j_gene: TRBJ2-2
CDR3aa: CSADGRQGARTGELFF

v_gene: TRBV4-1
j_gene: TRBJ2-7
CDR3aa: CASSQDLRVEQYF

v_gene: TRBV24-1
j_gene: TRBJ1-2
CDR3aa: CATSDSTAGLYGYTF

v_gene: TRBV19
j_gene: TRBJ2-2
CDR3aa: CASSKRQTSVTGELFF

v_gene: TRBV19
j_gene: TRBJ1-1
CDR3aa: CASSITDRTEAFF

v_gene: TRBV6-1
j_gene: TRBJ1-1
CDR3aa: CASSEFYEAFF

v_gene: TRBV4-1
j_gene: TRBJ2-5
CDR3aa: CASSQGRLYQETQYF

v_gene: TRBV27
j_gene: TRBJ2-2
CDR3aa: CASSLGTGGTGELFF

v_gene: TRBV7-2
j_gene: TRBJ2-1
CDR3aa: CASSSSGGGYNEQFF

v_gene: TRBV27
j_gene: TRBJ1-2
CDR3aa: CASSSNRVNYGYTF

v_gene: TRBV6-2/TRBV6-3
j_gene: TRBJ2-7
CDR3aa: CASTPGGIPIEQYF

v_gene: TRBV9
j_gene: TRBJ2-5
CDR3aa: CASNGWDQETQYF

v_gene: TRBV20-1
j_gene: TRBJ2-3
CDR3aa: CSARDFRGKSDTQYF

v_gene: TRBV28
j_gene: TRBJ2-7
CDR3aa: CASTRRTVGEQYF

v_gene: TRBV5-1
j_gene: TRBJ2-3
CDR3aa: CASNRDREADTQYF

v_gene: TRBV5-1
j_gene: TRBJ1-1
CDR3aa: CASSFGRDAEAFF

v_gene: TRBV9
j_gene: TRBJ2-4
CDR3aa: CASSVVAVVDRENIQYF

v_gene: TRBV2
j_gene: TRBJ2-4
CDR3aa: CASSEGFPGVVQYF

v_gene: TRBV24-1
j_gene: TRBJ1-2
CDR3aa: CATSDSGRYGYTF

v_gene: TRBV3-1
j_gene: TRBJ2-5
CDR3aa: CASSQRLAGFRAETQYF

v_gene: TRBV25-1
j_gene: TRBJ1-1
CDR3aa: CASSEGTGDTEAFF

v_gene: TRBV6-1
j_gene: TRBJ1-5
CDR3aa: CASSKTGGYNQPQHF

v_gene: TRBV27
j_gene: TRBJ2-7
CDR3aa: CASSRLIGESSYEQYF

v_gene: TRBV19
j_gene: TRBJ1-4
CDR3aa: CASLGEGRNEKLFF

v_gene: TRBV2
j_gene: TRBJ2-1
CDR3aa: CASRRTSGSLNEQFF

v_gene: TRBV6-7
j_gene: TRBJ2-2
CDR3aa: CASSYSRPLNTGELFF

v_gene: TRBV20-1
j_gene: TRBJ2-1
CDR3aa: CSALGWGQGSNEQFF

v_gene: TRBV20-1
j_gene: TRBJ2-7
CDR3aa: CSAETGTVTYEQYF

v_gene: TRBV20-1
j_gene: TRBJ1-5
CDR3aa: CSAKILGQGMDQPQHF

v_gene: TRBV19
j_gene: TRBJ1-2
CDR3aa: CATKDREAPGGYTF

v_gene: TRBV3-1
j_gene: TRBJ2-5
CDR3aa: CASSQDYGGETQYF

v_gene: TRBV29-1
j_gene: TRBJ1-4
CDR3aa: CSVEEETGEKLFF

v_gene: TRBV3-1
j_gene: TRBJ2-5
CDR3aa: CASSQKGRGARETQYF

v_gene: TRBV3-1
j_gene: TRBJ2-2
CDR3aa: CASSPGANTGELFF

v_gene: TRBV12-3/TRBV12-4
j_gene: TRBJ2-7
CDR3aa: CASSLDWQGIYEQYF

v_gene: TRBV25-1
j_gene: TRBJ2-7
CDR3aa: CASSSPGATYEQYF

v_gene: TRBV6-2/TRBV6-3
j_gene: TRBJ1-6
CDR3aa: CASSYAQDNSPLHF

v_gene: TRBV20-1
j_gene: TRBJ2-5
CDR3aa: CSANSGKGGETQYF

v_gene: TRBV20-1
j_gene: TRBJ1-2
CDR3aa: CSARLESYTF

v_gene: TRBV5-1
j_gene: TRBJ2-7
CDR3aa: CASSLASGVSYEQYF

v_gene: TRBV19
j_gene: TRBJ1-6
CDR3aa: CASSRGEANSPLHF

v_gene: TRBV3-1
j_gene: TRBJ1-5
CDR3aa: CASRQGRGGQPQHF

v_gene: TRBV3-1
j_gene: TRBJ1-1
CDR3aa: CASSPFLNTEAFF

v_gene: TRBV6-1
j_gene: TRBJ1-2
CDR3aa: CASRPRTGRNYGYTF

v_gene: TRBV18
j_gene: TRBJ2-7
CDR3aa: CASSPGPDSYEQYF

v_gene: TRBV12-3/TRBV12-4
j_gene: TRBJ1-2
CDR3aa: CASSLYRTYGYTF

v_gene: TRBV6-1
j_gene: TRBJ2-3
CDR3aa: CASSDYSSGGPDTQYF

v_gene: TRBV20-1
j_gene: TRBJ2-3
CDR3aa: CSGTTGRATQYF

v_gene: TRBV7-9
j_gene: TRBJ1-2
CDR3aa: CASSQTGDGYTF